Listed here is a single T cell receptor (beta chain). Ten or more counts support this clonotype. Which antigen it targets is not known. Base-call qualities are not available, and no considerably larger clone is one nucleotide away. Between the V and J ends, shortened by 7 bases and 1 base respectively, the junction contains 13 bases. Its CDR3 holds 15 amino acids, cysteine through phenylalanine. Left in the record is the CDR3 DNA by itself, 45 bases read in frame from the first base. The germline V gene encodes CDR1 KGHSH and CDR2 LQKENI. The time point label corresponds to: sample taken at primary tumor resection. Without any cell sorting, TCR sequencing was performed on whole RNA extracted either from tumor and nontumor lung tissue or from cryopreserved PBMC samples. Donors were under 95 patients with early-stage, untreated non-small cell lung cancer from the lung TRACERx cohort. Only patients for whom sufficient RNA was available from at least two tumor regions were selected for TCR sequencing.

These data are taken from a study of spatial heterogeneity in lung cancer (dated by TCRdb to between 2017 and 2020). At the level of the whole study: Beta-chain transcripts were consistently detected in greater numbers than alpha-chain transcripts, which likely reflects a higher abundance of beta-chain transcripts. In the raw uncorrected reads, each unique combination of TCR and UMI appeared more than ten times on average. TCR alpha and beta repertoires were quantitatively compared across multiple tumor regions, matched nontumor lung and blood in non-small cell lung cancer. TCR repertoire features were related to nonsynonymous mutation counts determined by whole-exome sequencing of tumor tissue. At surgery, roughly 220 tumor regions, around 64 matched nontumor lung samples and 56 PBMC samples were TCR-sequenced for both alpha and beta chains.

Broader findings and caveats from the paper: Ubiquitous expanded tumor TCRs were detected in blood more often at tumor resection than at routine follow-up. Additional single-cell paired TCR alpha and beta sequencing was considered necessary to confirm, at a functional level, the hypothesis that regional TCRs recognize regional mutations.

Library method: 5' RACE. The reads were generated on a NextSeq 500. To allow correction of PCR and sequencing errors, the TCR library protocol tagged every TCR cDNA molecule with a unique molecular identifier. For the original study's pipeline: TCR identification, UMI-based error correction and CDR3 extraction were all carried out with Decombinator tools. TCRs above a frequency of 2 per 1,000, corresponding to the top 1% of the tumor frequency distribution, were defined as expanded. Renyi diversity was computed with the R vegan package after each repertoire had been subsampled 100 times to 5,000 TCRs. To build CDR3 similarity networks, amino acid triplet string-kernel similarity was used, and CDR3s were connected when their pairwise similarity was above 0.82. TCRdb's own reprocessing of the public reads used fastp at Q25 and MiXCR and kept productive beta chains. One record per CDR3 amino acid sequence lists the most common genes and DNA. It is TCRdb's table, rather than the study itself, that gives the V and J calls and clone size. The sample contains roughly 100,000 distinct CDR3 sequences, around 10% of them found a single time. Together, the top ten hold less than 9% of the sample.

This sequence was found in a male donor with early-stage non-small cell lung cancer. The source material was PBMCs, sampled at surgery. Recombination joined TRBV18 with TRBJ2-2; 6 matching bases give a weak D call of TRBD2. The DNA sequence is TGTGCCAGCTTCCCTGGCGGGAAGAACACCGGGGAGCTGTTTTTT. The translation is CASFPGGKNTGELFF.